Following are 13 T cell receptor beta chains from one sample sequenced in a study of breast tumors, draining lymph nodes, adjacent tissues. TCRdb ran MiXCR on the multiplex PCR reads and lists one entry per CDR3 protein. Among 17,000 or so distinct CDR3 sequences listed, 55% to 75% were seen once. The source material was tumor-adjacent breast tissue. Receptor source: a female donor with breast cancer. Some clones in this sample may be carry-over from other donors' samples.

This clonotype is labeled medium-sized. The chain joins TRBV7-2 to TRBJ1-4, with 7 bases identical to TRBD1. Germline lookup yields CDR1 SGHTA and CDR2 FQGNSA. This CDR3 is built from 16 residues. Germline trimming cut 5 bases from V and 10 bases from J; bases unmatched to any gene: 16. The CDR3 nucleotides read TGTGCCAGCAGCGAGGACTCAGGGGGGGGCGGGGGAAAACTGTTTTTT. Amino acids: CASSEDSGGGGGKLFF.

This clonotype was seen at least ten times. In nucleotides, the CDR3 is TGCAGTGCCCCCCAGGGGGGGGCGTACTACATTCAGTACTTC. Protein sequence: CSAPQGGAYYIQYF. The V call is TRBV20-1, the J call TRBJ2-4; D is possibly TRBD1 or TRBD2 (7 bases each). This CDR3 has 14 residues. Germline V gene sequence: CDR1 DFQATT, CDR2 SNEGSKA (reference sequence). V gave up 6 bases and J gave up 8 bases, with 20 bases separating them.

CDR3 nucleotides: TGTGCCAGCAGTGAAGGAACACCCTACGAGCAGTACTTC. Residues: CASSEGTPYEQYF. The rearrangement links TRBV2 to TRBJ2-7; D remains unclear. Germline CDR1 SNHLY, CDR2 FYNNEI. The germline V and J ends were trimmed by 1 base and 2 bases, with 6 bases remaining between them. The CDR3 covers 13 residues.

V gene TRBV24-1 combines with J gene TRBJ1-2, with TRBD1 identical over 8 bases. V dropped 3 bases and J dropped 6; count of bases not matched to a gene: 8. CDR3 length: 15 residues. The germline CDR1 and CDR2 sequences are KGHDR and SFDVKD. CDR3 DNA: TGTGCCACCAGTGATGGGACAGGCGGAATAGATGGCTACACCTTC. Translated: CATSDGTGGIDGYTF.

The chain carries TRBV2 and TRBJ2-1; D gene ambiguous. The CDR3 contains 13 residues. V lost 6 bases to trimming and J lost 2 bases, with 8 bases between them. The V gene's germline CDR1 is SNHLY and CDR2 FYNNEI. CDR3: CASRSVTYNEQFF. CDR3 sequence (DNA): TGTGCCAGCAGATCCGTTACCTACAATGAGCAGTTCTTC.

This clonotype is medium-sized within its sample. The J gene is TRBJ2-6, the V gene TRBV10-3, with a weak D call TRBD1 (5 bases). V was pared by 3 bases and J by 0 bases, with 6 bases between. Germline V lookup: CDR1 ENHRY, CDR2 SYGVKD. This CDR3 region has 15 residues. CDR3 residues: CAISEGDSGANVLTF. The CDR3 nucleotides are TGTGCCATCAGTGAAGGGGACTCTGGGGCCAACGTCCTGACTTTC.

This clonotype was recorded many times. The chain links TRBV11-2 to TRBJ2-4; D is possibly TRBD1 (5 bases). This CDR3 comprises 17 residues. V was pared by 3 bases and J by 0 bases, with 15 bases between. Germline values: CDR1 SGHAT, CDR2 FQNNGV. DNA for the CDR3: TGTGCCAGCAGCTTCGGAGACATGGGGCTAGCCAAAAACATTCAGTACTTC. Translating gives CASSFGDMGLAKNIQYF.

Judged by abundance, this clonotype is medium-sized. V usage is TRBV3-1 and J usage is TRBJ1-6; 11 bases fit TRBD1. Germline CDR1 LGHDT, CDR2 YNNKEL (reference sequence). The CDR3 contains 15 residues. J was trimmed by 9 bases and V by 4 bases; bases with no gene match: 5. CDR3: CASSPGQGEGSPLHF. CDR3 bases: TGTGCCAGCAGCCCGGGACAGGGGGAAGGTTCACCCCTCCACTTT. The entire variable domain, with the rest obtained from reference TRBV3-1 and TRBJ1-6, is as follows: DTAVSQTPKYLVTQMGNDKSIKCEQNLGHDTMYWYKQDSKKFLKIMFSYNNKELIINETVPNRFSPKSPDKAHLNLHINSLELGDSAVYFCASSPGQGEGSPLHFGNGTRLTVT.

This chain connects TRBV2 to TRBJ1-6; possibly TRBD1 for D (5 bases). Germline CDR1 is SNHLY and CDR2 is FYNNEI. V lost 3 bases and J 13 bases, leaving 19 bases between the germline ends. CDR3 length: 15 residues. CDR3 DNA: TGTGCCAGCAGTGATGGGCGGGGGAGTGGCTCCCCCCTCCACTTT. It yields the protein CASSDGRGSGSPLHF.

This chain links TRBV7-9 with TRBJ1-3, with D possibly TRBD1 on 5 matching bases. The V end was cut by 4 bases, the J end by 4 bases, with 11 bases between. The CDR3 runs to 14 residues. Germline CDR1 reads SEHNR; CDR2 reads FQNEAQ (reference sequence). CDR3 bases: TGTGCCAGCAGCTCAGGACACGCGGGAAACACCATATATTTT. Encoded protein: CASSSGHAGNTIYF.

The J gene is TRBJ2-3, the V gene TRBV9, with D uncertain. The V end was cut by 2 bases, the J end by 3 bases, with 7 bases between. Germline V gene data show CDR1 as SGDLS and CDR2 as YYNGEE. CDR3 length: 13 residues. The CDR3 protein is CASSVSPTDTQYF. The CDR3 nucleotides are TGTGCCAGCAGCGTTAGCCCTACAGATACGCAGTATTTT.

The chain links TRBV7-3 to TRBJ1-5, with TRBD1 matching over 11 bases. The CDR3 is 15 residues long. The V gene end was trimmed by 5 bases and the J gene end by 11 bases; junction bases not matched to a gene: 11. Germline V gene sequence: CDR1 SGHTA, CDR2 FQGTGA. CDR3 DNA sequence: TGTGCCAGCAGCCAAGATCGGGACAGGGGGGTTACCCAGCATTTT. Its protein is CASSQDRDRGVTQHF.

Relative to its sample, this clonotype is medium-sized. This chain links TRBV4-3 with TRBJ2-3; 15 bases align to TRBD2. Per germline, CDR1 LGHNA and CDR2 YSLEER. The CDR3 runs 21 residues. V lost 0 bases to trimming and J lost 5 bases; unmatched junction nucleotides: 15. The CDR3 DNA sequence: TGCGCCAGCAGCCAAGACCGGCCGGCAGGGACTAGCGGGGGGTTGGGAGATACGCAGTATTTT. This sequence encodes CASSQDRPAGTSGGLGDTQYF.